The subject of this entry is one T cell receptor beta chain. Its cognate antigen has yet to be identified. Base qualities were left out, and no much larger clone turns up one base away. Looking up the germline V gene yields CDR1 SGDLS and CDR2 YYNGEE. The CDR3 runs 15 residues from the cysteine to the phenylalanine. Of the read, only the CDR3 DNA is kept; its 45 bases are in frame from base 1. V was cut back by 1 base and J by 1 base, leaving a gap of 12 bases between them. This specimen belongs to a study of cytomegalovirus exposure and HLA in healthy donors (dated by TCRdb to about 2017). At the level of the whole study: The 500 to 800 repertoires of the first cohort and the roughly 110 validation repertoires were produced on the same platform, according to a later analysis. High-throughput TCR immunosequencing, statistical association of individual TCRs with disease status, and machine learning were combined to predict cytomegalovirus infection status. The study aimed to test whether signatures of past pathogen exposure could be identified by cataloging public T cell receptors. A separate validation cohort of over a hundred different subjects was used in addition to the approximately 610-subject first cohort. Broad study findings and their caveats: A few of the identified cytomegalovirus-associated TCR beta chains were confirmed in vitro to be specific for cytomegalovirus antigens. According to the authors, the approach could potentially be generalized to other disease states and immunological phenotypes. Most TCR sequences were observed very rarely across donors, whereas some public TCRs were present in many individuals. The study listed around 160 TCR beta chains as associated with cytomegalovirus. A later analysis lacked HLA typing for the validation cohort, so it scored co-occurrence in that cohort across all 110 or so repertoires. The classifier was reported to diagnose cytomegalovirus status with high specificity and sensitivity in both the original and validation cohorts. A later analysis found that TCRs clustered in the first cohort also tended to co-occur in the roughly 120 validation repertoires, with 94% of cluster scores above 0.

Receptors were amplified or captured by the immunoSEQ multiplex PCR assay. From the authors' description of their analysis: A statistical classification framework was built to diagnose cytomegalovirus status from the catalog of TCR beta chain sequences. Not all clones reach the TCRdb copy of this immuneACCESS table, which keeps in-frame sequences only. Checked studies attribute under half of the gap to unresolved V genes and leave the rest unexplained. V and J calls plus clone size are reproduced from that table; the DNA served to infer D and trimming. A total of about 130,000 clones appear in this sample, 80% to 90% of them only once. The ten largest clones represent 9% of the sample. The donors were included in the validation cohort of approximately 120 subjects, a group kept apart from the roughly 670-subject first cohort.

Sequenced sample: PBMCs. This sequence was found in a woman younger than 35 in good health and CMV-seropositive. The chain is made from TRBV9 and TRBJ2-7; the D gene is possibly TRBD1, with 6 bases matching. The CDR3 amino acid sequence is: CASSVMSDRSYEQYF. The nucleotide sequence is given as TGTGCCAGCAGCGTAATGTCCGACAGGTCCTACGAGCAGTACTTC.